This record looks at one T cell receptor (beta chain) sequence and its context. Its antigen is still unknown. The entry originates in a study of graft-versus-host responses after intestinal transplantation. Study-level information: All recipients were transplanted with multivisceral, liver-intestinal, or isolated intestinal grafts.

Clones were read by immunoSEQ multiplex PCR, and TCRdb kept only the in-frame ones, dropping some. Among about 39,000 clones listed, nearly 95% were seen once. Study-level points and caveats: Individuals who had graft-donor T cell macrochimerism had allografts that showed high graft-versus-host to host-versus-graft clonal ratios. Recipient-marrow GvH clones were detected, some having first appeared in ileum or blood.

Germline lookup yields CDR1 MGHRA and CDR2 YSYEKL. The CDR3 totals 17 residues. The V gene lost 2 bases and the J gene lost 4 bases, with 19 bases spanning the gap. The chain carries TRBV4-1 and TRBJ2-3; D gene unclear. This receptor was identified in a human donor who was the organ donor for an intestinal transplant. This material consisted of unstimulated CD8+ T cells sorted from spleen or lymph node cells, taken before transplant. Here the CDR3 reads CASSQSRGIEVADTQYF. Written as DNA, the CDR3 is TGCGCCAGCAGCCAAAGTCGCGGCATAGAAGTCGCAGATACGCAGTATTTT.